This T cell receptor beta chain originates from a study of OX40 agonist ivuxolimab in advanced cancers. Study summary: Aged 23 to 79 with a mean of 60 years, they were less than 90% male. Eligibility admitted prior anti-PD-1, anti-PD-L1 or anti-CTLA-4 therapy; around 41% had some.

Produced via immunoSEQ multiplex PCR; TCRdb's table is partial and in-frame only. The table shows more than 60,000 clones, with 89% occurring only once. General observations from the study: Among the lowest levels of clonal expansion were found in partial responders at 0.1-3.0 mg/kg.

Any history of autoimmune disease or systemic immunosuppression disqualified patients. About this clone itself: Its antigen remains unidentified.

Germline V gene sequence: CDR1 LNHDA, CDR2 SQIVND (reference sequence). CDR3 length equals 19 residues. Unmatched junction bases numbered 18, after V lost 10 bases and J lost 0 bases. The J gene is TRBJ2-2, the V gene TRBV19; TRBD2 matches 9 bases. The clonotype comes from an adult with an advanced solid tumor such as melanoma, head and neck, liver or kidney cancer. The material sequenced was CD4+ or CD8+ T cells sorted from blood, taken in a trial of the OX40 agonist ivuxolimab. This CDR3 is CATRGGASGKYSNTGELFF. The CDR3 DNA is TGTGCCACCCGGGGTGGGGCTAGCGGGAAATATTCGAACACCGGGGAGCTGTTTTTT.